This TCR beta chain was recovered during a study of cytomegalovirus exposure and HLA in healthy donors. Regarding the study as a whole: There were several of the most significant clusters that appeared linked to common viral pathogens in a later analysis. Presence/absence results assume similar sequencing depth per donor, which may not hold.

All the people who gave samples were healthy bone marrow donors. PCR employed 60 Vbeta and 13 Jbeta primers. Profiled with immunoSEQ multiplex PCR; TCRdb holds only in-frame clones, not every one. This sample yields roughly 160,000 clones, of which 80% to 85% are seen a single time; less than 2.5% belongs to the top ten. The V and J ends lost 6 bases and 1 base, in that order; junction bases with no gene match: 6. This CDR3 is 14 amino acids long. Germline lookup yields CDR1 PRHDT and CDR2 FYEKMQ (reference sequence). A word on this clone: The antigen is not known.

This TCR derives from a male donor in good health and CMV-seronegative. The chain recombines TRBV13 with TRBJ2-7; 7 bases fit TRBD1. Sequenced sample: PBMCs. The CDR3 loop reads CASRQTGQSYEQYF. The CDR3 DNA follows: TGTGCCAGCAGGCAGACAGGGCAATCCTACGAGCAGTACTTC.